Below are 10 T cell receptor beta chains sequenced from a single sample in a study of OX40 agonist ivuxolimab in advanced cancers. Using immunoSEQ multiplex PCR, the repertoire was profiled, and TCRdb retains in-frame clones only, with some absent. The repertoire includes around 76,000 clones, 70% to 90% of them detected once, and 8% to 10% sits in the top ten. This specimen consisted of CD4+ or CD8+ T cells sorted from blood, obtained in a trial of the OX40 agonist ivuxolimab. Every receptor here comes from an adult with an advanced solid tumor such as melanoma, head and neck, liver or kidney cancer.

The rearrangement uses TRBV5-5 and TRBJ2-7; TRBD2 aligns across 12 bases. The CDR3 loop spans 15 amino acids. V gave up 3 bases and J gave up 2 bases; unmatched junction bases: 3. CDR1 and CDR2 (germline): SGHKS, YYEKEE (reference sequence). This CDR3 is CASSWTSGDTYEQYF. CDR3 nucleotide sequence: TGTGCCAGCAGCTGGACTAGCGGGGATACCTACGAGCAGTACTTC. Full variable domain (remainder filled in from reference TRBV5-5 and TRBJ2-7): DAGVTQSPTHLIKTRGQQVTLRCSPISGHKSVSWYQQVLGQGPQFIFQYYEKEERGRGNFPDRFSARQFPNYSSELNVNALLLGDSALYLCASSWTSGDTYEQYFGPGTRLTVT.

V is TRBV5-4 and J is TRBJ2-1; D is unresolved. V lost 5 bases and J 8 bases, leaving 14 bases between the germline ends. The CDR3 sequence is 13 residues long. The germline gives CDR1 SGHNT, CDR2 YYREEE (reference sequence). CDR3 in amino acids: CASRNPVRDEQFF. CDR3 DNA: TGTGCCAGCAGAAATCCTGTACGCGATGAGCAGTTCTTC. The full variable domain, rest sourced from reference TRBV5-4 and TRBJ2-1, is ETGVTQSPTHLIKTRGQQVTLRCSSQSGHNTVSWYQQALGQGPQFIFQYYREEENGRGNFPPRFSGLQFPNYSSELNVNALELDDSALYLCASRNPVRDEQFFGPGTRLTVL.

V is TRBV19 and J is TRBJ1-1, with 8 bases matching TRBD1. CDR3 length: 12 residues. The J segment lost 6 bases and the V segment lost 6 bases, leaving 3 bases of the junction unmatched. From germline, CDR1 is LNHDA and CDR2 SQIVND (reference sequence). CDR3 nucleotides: TGTGCCAGTAGCCGGACAGGGCCTGAAGCTTTCTTT. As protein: CASSRTGPEAFF.

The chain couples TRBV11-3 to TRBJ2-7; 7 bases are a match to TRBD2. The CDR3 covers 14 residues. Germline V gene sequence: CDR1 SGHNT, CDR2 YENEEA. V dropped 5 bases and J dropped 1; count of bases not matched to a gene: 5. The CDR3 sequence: CASSRGDGSYEQYF. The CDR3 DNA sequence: TGTGCCAGCAGCCGGGGGGACGGTTCCTACGAGCAGTACTTC. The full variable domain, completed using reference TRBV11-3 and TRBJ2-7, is EAGVVQSPRYKIIEKKQPVAFWCNPISGHNTLYWYLQNLGQGPELLIRYENEEAVDDSQLPKDRFSAERLKGVDSTLKIQPAELGDSAVYLCASSRGDGSYEQYFGPGTRLTVT.

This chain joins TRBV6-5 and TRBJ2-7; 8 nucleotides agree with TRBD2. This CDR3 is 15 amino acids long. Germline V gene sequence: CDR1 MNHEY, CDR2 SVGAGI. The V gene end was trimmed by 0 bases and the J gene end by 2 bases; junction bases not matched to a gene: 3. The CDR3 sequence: CASSYSAAGAYEQYF. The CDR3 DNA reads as TGTGCCAGCAGTTACTCCGCAGCGGGAGCCTACGAGCAGTACTTC.

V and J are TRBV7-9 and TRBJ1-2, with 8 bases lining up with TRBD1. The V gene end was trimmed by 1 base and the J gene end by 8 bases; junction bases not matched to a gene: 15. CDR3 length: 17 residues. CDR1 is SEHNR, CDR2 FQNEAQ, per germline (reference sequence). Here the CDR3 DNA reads TGTGCCAGCAGCTTAGGGGGTTCCCCATACAGGGGGAGAGGCTACACCTTC. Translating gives CASSLGGSPYRGRGYTF.

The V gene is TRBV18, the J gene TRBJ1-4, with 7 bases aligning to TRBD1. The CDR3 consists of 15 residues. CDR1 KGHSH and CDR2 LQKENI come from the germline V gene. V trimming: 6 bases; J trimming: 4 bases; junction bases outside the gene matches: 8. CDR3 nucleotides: TGTGCCAGCTCTCTGCAGGGGGTTTTTAATGAAAAACTGTTTTTT. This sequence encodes CASSLQGVFNEKLFF.

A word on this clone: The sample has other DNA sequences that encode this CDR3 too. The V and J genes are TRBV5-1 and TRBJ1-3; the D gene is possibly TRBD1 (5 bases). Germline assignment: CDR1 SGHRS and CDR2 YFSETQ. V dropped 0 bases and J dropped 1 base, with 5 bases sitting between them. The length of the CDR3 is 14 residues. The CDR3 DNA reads TGCGCCAGCAGCTTGGGGGGGTCTGGAAACACCATATATTTT. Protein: CASSLGGSGNTIYF. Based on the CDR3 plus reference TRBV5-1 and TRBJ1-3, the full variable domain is KAGVTQTPRYLIKTRGQQVTLSCSPISGHRSVSWYQQTPGQGLQFLFEYFSETQRNKGNFPGRFSGRQFSNSRSEMNVSTLELGDSALYLCASSLGGSGNTIYFGEGSWLTVV.

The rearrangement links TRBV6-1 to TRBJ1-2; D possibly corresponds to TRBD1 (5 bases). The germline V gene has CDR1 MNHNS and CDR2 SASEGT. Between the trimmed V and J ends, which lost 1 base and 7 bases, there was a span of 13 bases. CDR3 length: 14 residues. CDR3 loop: CASSEDGRESGYTF. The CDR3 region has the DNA TGTGCCAGCAGTGAAGACGGCAGGGAGTCTGGCTACACCTTC.

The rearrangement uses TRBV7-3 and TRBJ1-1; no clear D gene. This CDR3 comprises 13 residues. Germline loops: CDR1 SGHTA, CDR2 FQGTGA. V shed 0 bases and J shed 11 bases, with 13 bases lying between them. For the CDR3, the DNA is TGTGCCAGCAGCTTAACGGGTGTGGGTAGGGCTTTCTTT. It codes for CASSLTGVGRAFF.